The sequence of this T cell receptor beta chain was determined in a study of blood T cell repertoires in COVID-19. The trim removed 2 bases at V and 8 bases at J, leaving 13 bases unmatched. From germline, CDR1 is SGHTA and CDR2 FQGTGA. The CDR3 length is 17 residues. TCRdb's table, derived via immunoSEQ multiplex PCR, lists solely in-frame clones and lacks some. Among tens of thousands of clones listed, roughly 76% were seen once. This TCR came from a woman aged 70-85 years with acute or convalescent COVID-19. The genes are TRBV7-3 and TRBJ2-1; 9 nucleotides match TRBD2. The sample taken for sequencing was peripheral blood. In DNA, the CDR3 is TGTGCCAGCAGCTTAGTGTCTAGCGGGACCCCCCGAGATGAGCAGTTCTTC. Protein product: CASSLVSSGTPRDEQFF.